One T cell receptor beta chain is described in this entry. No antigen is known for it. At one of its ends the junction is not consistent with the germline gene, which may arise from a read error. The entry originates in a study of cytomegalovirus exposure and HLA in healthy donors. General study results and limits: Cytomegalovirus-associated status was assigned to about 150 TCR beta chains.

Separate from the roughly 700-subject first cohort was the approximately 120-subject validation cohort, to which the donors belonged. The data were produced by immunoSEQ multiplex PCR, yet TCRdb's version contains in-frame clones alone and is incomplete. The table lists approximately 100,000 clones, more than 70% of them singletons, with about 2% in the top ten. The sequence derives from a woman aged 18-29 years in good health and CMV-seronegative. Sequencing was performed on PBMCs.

The CDR3 DNA reads TGTGCCAGCAGTCGGGAGTACAATGAGCAGTTCAGGGTCTTC. This translates into CASSREYNEQFRVF. This chain uses TRBV7-9 with TRBJ2-1, with D perhaps TRBD2 (6 bases). The V gene's germline CDR1 is SEHNR and CDR2 FQNEAQ (reference sequence). This CDR3 is built from 14 residues.